This is a list of T cell receptor beta chains from one sample in a study of T cells in Graves' hyperthyroidism and ophthalmopathy. TCRdb reprocessed the multiplex PCR reads via MiXCR and lists one record per CDR3 protein. The table includes about 600,000 distinct CDR3 sequences, roughly 15% detected once. Source material: blood. Receptor source: a woman aged 50 to 60 with Graves' ophthalmopathy. CDR3s include the opening cysteine and the closing phenylalanine or tryptophan. A D gene is named only where the DNA matches it firmly.

>TRBV28|TRBJ1-5|15|TRBD1
CASSPGGQGNQPQHF
>TRBV11-2|TRBJ2-5|11|NA
CASSLQFPQYF
>TRBV20-1|TRBJ1-1|14|NA
CSARDRLMNTEAFF
>TRBV4-3|TRBJ2-2|17|NA
CASSQGGLGNDTGELFF
>TRBV6-2/TRBV6-3|TRBJ2-1|15|TRBD1
CASSPTRDRTNEQFF
>TRBV6-1|TRBJ1-2|16|NA
CASRLPPRDNVGGYTF
>TRBV20-1|TRBJ2-7|15|TRBD2
CSAREGSGSKYEQYF
>TRBV6-1|TRBJ2-5|14|NA
CASSVAGAWETQYF
>TRBV7-2|TRBJ2-2|16|TRBD2
CASSPQLAGGGGELFF
>TRBV5-1|TRBJ2-3|14|NA
CASSLEPGPNTQYF
>TRBV5-1|TRBJ2-7|14|NA
CASSLDSRSYEQYF
>TRBV2|TRBJ2-1|15|TRBD2
CASSVGLAGALEQFF
>TRBV9|TRBJ2-1|14|NA
CASSVGVGTTEQFF
>TRBV7-6|TRBJ2-1|15|TRBD2
CASSSLAGEFHEQFF
>TRBV19|TRBJ1-4|17|NA
CASSINLRGGWVEKLFF
>TRBV6-2/TRBV6-3|TRBJ2-3|18|TRBD2
CASSYSLTGTRFRDTQYF
>TRBV6-2/TRBV6-3|TRBJ2-1|15|TRBD2
CASSWTSVLYNEQFF
>TRBV19|TRBJ1-2|14|NA
CASRKPGASVGYTF
>TRBV28|TRBJ1-1|15|NA
CASSPPQGMNTEAFF
>TRBV6-5|TRBJ1-4|16|NA
CASSYTGSTTNEKLFF
>TRBV6-2/TRBV6-3|TRBJ2-7|13|NA
CASTSGDSYEQYF
>TRBV24-1|TRBJ2-3|14|TRBD1
CATSDGQGADTQYF
>TRBV4-3|TRBJ2-3|13|NA
CASSSLGTDTQYF
>TRBV2|TRBJ2-3|15|TRBD2
CASSVVGGKTDTQYF
>TRBV2|TRBJ1-1|13|NA
CASSPRWTKEAFF
>TRBV6-1|TRBJ2-1|13|NA
CASSPDSGYEQFF
>TRBV7-2|TRBJ2-5|13|NA
CASSLDPQVGEYF
>TRBV20-1|TRBJ2-1|13|TRBD2
CSKRTSGRYEQFF
>TRBV24-1|TRBJ1-1|13|TRBD1
CATRDRVGTEAFF
>TRBV7-9|TRBJ1-2|14|NA
CASSEQGISYGYTF
>TRBV20-1|TRBJ1-1|13|TRBD1
CSADRGLGAEAFF
>TRBV2|TRBJ2-3|19|TRBD1
CASSDSGGRGNELRDTQYF
>TRBV29-1|TRBJ1-2|12|NA
CSVDLLYYGYTF
>TRBV27|TRBJ2-1|14|NA
CASSYRDTHNEQFF
>TRBV7-3|TRBJ2-2|16|NA
CASSLLGTPRGGELFF
>TRBV14|TRBJ2-7|15|NA
CASSPPTGAHYEQYF
>TRBV24-1|TRBJ2-3|13|TRBD2
CATGSGRWDTQYF
>TRBV15|TRBJ1-5|15|NA
CATSRDTGKLSTQHF
>TRBV15|TRBJ2-1|17|TRBD2
CATSRVGLAEHYNEQFF
>TRBV10-3|TRBJ2-5|14|TRBD1
CAISEDRAQETQYF
>TRBV5-1|TRBJ2-7|14|NA
CASSLDGVNYEQYF
>TRBV28|TRBJ2-5|12|NA
CASSLLLKTQYF